The 6 T cell receptor beta chains below all came from one sample that was sequenced in a study of regulatory T cells in long-lasting Graves disease. Time point in this sample: newly diagnosed GD, antithyroid drugs for less than 3 months. Following extraction of RNA from PBMCs, that RNA was used to make the TCR library. HTBI primers from iRepertoire and Arm-PCR of CDR3 regions yielded the TCR beta libraries. TCRdb reprocessed the multiplex PCR reads with MiXCR, giving one entry per CDR3 protein. The sample has about 470,000 distinct CDR3 sequences, under 15% seen once; the top ten hold around 17%. These data were likewise used in another study, on T cells in Graves' hyperthyroidism and ophthalmopathy.

Material: peripheral blood mononuclear cells (PBMCs), obtained at new diagnosis, from a patient treated with antithyroid drugs. These receptors were obtained from a woman aged 30 to 39 with Graves disease.

This clonotype has ten or more counts. CDR3 coding DNA: TGTGCTGCTGGGACAGCGTTCTCTGGAAACACCATATATTTT. This translates into CAAGTAFSGNTIYF. The J gene is TRBJ1-3, the V gene TRBV6-1; 7 bases fit TRBD1. The CDR3 consists of 14 residues. Germline CDR1 is MNHNS and CDR2 is SASEGT.

This clonotype was seen ten or more times. The V and J genes are TRBV15 and TRBJ2-5; 7 nucleotides line up with TRBD2. Germline V gene sequence: CDR1 LNHNV, CDR2 YYDKDF (reference sequence). CDR3 length: 14 residues. The V gene end was trimmed by 6 bases and the J gene end by 5 bases; junction bases not matched to a gene: 9. In DNA form, the CDR3 reads TGTGCCACCAGTCTGGGGGGGGTAGTGGAGACCCAGTACTTC. As protein: CATSLGGVVETQYF.

In the case of this clonotype: This may stem from a read error, because a much larger clone lies one nucleotide away. The chain combines TRBV5-1 with TRBJ2-1, with 8 nucleotides matching TRBD2. Looked up from germline, CDR1 is SGHRS and CDR2 is YFSETQ. The CDR3 has 16 amino acids. The CDR3 nucleotides are TGCGCCAGCAGCGAGCAAGCGGGAGTCTCCTACGATGAGCAGTTCTTC. It codes for CASSEQAGVSYDEQFF.

This clonotype has ten or more counts. The V call is TRBV7-8, the J call TRBJ2-2, with TRBD2 matching 14 bases. The junction had 7 bases not matched to a gene; V was cut back by 3 bases and J by 16 bases. Looked up from germline, CDR1 is SGHVS and CDR2 is FQNEAQ. The CDR3 runs 14 residues. The CDR3 protein is CASSLSSGLAGGFF. In DNA, the CDR3 is TGTGCCAGCAGCTTGAGCAGTGGACTAGCGGGAGGGTTTTTT.

This clonotype was recorded at least ten times. The gene calls are TRBV13 and TRBJ2-5; D is uncertain. Trimming took 5 bases from V and 2 from J, leaving 9 bases between them. In germline, CDR1 is PRHDT, CDR2 FYEKMQ (reference sequence). The CDR3 runs 13 residues. CDR3 sequence: CASSPTLQETQYF. In DNA form, the CDR3 reads TGTGCCAGCAGCCCGACACTTCAAGAGACCCAGTACTTC. The full variable domain, with the rest looked up from reference TRBV13 and TRBJ2-5, is AAGVIQSPRHLIKEKRETATLKCYPIPRHDTVYWYQQGPGQDPQFLISFYEKMQSDKGSIPDRFSAQQFSDYHSELNMSSLELGDSALYFCASSPTLQETQYFGPGTRLLVL.

The CDR3: CASMGGPEAFF. CDR3 in DNA: TGTGCCAGCATGGGGGGTCCTGAAGCTTTCTTT. The rearrangement links TRBV6-1 to TRBJ1-1, with D possibly being TRBD1 (5 bases). The CDR3 contains 11 residues. The germline gives CDR1 MNHNS, CDR2 SASEGT. Trimming pared 7 bases from V and 6 bases from J, leaving 9 bases between.